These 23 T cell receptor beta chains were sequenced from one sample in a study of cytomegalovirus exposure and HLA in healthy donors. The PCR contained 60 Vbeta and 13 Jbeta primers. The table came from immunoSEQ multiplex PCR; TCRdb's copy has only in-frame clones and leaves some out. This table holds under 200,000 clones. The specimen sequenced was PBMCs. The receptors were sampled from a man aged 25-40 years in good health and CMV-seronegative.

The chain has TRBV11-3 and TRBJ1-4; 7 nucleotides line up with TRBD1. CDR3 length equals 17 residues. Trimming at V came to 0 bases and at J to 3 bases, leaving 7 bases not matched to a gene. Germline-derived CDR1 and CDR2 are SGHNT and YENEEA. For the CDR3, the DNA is TGTGCCAGCAGCTTAGATGGAGGGGGCCCACCTAATGAAAAACTGTTTTTT. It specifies CASSLDGGGPPNEKLFF.

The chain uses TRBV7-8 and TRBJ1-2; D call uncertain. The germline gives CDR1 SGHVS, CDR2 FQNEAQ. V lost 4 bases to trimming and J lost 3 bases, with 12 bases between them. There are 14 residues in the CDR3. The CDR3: CASSSRVLDYGYTF. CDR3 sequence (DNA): TGTGCCAGCAGCTCCCGCGTGTTAGACTATGGCTACACCTTC.

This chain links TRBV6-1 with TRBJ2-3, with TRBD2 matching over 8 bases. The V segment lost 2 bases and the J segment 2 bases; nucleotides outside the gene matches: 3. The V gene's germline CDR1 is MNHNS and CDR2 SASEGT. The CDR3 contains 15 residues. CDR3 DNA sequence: TGTGCCAGCAGTGAACCGGGGGGGAACACAGATACGCAGTATTTT. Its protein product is CASSEPGGNTDTQYF.

DNA of the CDR3: TGTGCCAGCTCACGAGGGGGGGTGGACACTGAAGCTTTCTTT. This translates into CASSRGGVDTEAFF. The V and J genes are TRBV18 and TRBJ1-1; D may be TRBD1 (6 bases). V shed 4 bases and J shed 3 bases, with 12 bases lying between them. The CDR3 extends over 14 amino acids. Germline CDR1 and CDR2: KGHSH and LQKENI.

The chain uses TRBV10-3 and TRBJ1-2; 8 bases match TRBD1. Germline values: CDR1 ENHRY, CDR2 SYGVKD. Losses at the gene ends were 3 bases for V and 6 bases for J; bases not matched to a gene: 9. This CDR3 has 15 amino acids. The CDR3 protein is CAISDSGRGRDGYTF. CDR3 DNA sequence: TGTGCCATCAGTGATTCGGGCAGGGGGCGTGATGGCTACACCTTC.

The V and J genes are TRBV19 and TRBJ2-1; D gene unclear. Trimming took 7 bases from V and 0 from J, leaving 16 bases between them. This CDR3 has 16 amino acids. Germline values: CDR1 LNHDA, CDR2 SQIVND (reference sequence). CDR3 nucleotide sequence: TGTGCCAGTACCGACTTACACCTAAACTCCTACAATGAGCAGTTCTTC. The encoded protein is CASTDLHLNSYNEQFF.

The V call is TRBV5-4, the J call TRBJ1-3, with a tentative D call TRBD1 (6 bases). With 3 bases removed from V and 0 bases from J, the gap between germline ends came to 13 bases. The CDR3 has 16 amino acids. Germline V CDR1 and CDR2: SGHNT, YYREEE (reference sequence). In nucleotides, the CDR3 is TGTGCCAGCAGCTCCTGGGACACTTCCTCTGGAAACACCATATATTTT. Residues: CASSSWDTSSGNTIYF. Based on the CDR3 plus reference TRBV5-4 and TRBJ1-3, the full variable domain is ETGVTQSPTHLIKTRGQQVTLRCSSQSGHNTVSWYQQALGQGPQFIFQYYREEENGRGNFPPRFSGLQFPNYSSELNVNALELDDSALYLCASSSWDTSSGNTIYFGEGSWLTVV.

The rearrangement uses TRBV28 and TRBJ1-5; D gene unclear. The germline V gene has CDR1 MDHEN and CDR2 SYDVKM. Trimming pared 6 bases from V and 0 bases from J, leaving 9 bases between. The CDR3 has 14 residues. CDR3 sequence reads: CASRPANSNQPQHF. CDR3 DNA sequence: TGTGCCAGCAGACCAGCGAATAGCAATCAGCCCCAGCATTTT. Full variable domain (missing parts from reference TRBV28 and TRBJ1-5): DVKVTQSSRYLVKRTGEKVFLECVQDMDHENMFWYRQDPGLGLRLIYFSYDVKMKEKGDIPEGYSVSREKKERFSLILESASTNQTSMYLCASRPANSNQPQHFGDGTRLSIL.

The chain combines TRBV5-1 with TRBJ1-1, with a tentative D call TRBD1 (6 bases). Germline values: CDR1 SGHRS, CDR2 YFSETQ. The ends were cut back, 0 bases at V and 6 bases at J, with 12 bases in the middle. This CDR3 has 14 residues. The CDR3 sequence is CASSLVLGGAEAFF. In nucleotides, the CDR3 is TGCGCCAGCAGCTTGGTCCTAGGGGGAGCTGAAGCTTTCTTT. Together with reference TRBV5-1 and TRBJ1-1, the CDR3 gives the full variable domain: KAGVTQTPRYLIKTRGQQVTLSCSPISGHRSVSWYQQTPGQGLQFLFEYFSETQRNKGNFPGRFSGRQFSNSRSEMNVSTLELGDSALYLCASSLVLGGAEAFFGQGTRLTVV.

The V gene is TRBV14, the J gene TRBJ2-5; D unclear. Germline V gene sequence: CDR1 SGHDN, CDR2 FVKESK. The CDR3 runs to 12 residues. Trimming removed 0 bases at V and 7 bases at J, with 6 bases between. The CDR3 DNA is TGTGCCAGCAGCCAAGATTGGGCGACCCAGTACTTC. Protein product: CASSQDWATQYF.

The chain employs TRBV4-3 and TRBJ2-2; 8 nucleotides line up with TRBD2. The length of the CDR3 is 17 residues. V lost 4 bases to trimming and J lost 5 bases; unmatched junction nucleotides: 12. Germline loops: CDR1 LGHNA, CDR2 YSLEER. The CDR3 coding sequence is TGCGCCAGCAGCCCCCTACGGGGCGGGAGGTGGACCGGGGAGCTGTTTTTT. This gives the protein CASSPLRGGRWTGELFF.

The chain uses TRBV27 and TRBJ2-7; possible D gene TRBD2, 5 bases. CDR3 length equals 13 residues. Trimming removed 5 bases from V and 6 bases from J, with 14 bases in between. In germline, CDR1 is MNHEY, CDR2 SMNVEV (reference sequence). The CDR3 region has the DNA TGTGCCAGCAGTAGCGGACCAGGCCTCGAGCAGTACTTC. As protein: CASSSGPGLEQYF.

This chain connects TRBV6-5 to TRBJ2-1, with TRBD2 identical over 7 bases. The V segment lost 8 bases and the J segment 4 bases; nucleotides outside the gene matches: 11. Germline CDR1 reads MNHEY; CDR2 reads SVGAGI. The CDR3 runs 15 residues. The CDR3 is CASLSGSGDYNEQFF. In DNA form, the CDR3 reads TGTGCCAGCCTCTCGGGGAGCGGGGATTACAATGAGCAGTTCTTC.

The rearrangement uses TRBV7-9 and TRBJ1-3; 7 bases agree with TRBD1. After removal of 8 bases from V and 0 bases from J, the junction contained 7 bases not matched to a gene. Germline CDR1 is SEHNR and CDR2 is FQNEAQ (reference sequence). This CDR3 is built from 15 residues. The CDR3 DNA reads TGTGCCAGCGGCCAGGGGGTAGGCTCTGGAAACACCATATATTTT. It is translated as CASGQGVGSGNTIYF.

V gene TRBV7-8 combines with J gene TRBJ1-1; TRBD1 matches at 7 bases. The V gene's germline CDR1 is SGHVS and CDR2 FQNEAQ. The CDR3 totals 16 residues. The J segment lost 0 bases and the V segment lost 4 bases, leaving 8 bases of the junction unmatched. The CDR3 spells CASSSRDRVLNTEAFF. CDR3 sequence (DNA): TGTGCCAGCAGCTCTAGGGACAGAGTCCTGAACACTGAAGCTTTCTTT.

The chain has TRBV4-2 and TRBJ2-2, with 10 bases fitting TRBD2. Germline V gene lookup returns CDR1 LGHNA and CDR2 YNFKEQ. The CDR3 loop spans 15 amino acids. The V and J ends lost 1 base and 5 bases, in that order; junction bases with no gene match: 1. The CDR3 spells CASSQASGGTGELFF. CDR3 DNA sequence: TGTGCCAGCAGCCAAGCTAGCGGGGGAACCGGGGAGCTGTTTTTT.

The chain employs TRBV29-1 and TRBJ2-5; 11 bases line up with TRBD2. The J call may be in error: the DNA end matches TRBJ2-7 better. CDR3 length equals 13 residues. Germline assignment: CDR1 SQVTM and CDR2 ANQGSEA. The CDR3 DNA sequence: TGCAGCGTCGTTAGCGGGAGGGCCTACGAGCAGTACTTC. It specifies CSVVSGRAYEQYF.

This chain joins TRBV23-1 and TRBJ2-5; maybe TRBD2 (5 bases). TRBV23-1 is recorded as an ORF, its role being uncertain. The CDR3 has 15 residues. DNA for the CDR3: TGCCCCCGGGGTCCCGACACTAGGGCAAGAGAGACCCAGTACTTC. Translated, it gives CPRGPDTRARETQYF.

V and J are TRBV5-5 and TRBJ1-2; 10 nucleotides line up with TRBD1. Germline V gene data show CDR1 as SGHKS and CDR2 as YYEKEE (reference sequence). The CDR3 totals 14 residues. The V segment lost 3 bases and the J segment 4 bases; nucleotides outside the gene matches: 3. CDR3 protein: CASSSGQGPYGYTF. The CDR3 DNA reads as TGTGCCAGCAGCTCGGGACAGGGGCCCTATGGCTACACCTTC.

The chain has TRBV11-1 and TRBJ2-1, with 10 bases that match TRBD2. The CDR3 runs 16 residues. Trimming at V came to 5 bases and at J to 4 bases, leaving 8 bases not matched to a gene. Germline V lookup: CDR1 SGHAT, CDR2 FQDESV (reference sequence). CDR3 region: CASSIGGTSAYNEQFF. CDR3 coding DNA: TGTGCCAGCAGCATCGGGGGGACTAGCGCGTACAATGAGCAGTTCTTC.

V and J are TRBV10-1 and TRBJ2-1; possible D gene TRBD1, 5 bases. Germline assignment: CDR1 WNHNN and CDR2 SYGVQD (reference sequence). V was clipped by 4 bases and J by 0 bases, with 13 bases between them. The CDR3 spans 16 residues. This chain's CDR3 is CASSVKGRSSYNEQFF. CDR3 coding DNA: TGCGCCAGCAGTGTCAAGGGGCGAAGCTCCTACAATGAGCAGTTCTTC.

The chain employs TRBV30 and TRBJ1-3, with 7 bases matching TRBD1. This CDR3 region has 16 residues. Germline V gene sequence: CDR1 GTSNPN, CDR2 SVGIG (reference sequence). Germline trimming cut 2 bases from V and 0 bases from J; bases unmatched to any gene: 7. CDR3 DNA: TGTGCCTGGAGTCTAGGGGGCACGAACTCTGGAAACACCATATATTTT. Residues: CAWSLGGTNSGNTIYF. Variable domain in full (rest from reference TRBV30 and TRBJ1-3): SQTIHQWPATLVQPVGSPLSLECTVEGTSNPNLYWYRQAAGRGLQLLFYSVGIGQISSEVPQNLSASRPQDRQFILSSKKLLLSDSGFYLCAWSLGGTNSGNTIYFGEGSWLTVV.

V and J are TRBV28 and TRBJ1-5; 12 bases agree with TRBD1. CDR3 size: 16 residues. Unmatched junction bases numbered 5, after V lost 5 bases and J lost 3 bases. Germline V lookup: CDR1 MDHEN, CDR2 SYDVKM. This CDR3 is CASSAGDRGPNQPQHF. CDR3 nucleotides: TGTGCCAGCAGTGCGGGGGACAGGGGGCCCAATCAGCCCCAGCATTTT.